These T cell receptor beta chains were read from a single sample in a study of cytomegalovirus exposure and HLA in healthy donors. Method: immunoSEQ multiplex PCR; TCRdb's copy keeps in-frame clones and lacks some. The sample consists of under 200,000 clones, 75% to 85% of them appearing once. Sequencing was performed on PBMCs. These receptors originate from a woman between 18 and 29 years old in good health and CMV-seronegative. Both conserved end residues are part of each CDR3. A D gene is named only where the DNA matches it firmly. The size of a clone is reported for some rows only, either as once, few or many, or as a class for expanded clones.

DNA | CDR3 | D | J | size | V
TGTGCCTGGAGTGTCGGGGGCTACGAGCAGTACTTC | CAWSVGGYEQYF | . | TRBJ2-7 | . | TRBV30
TGTGCCAGCATGGGCGGGGGTGGTGAAGCTTTCTTT | CASMGGGGEAFF | . | TRBJ1-1 | few | TRBV6-4
TGTGCCAGCAGAGGAACAGGGGGCGGGGGCTACACTGAAGCTTTCTTT | CASRGTGGGGYTEAFF | TRBD1 | TRBJ1-1 | . | TRBV27
TGTGCCAGCACCAGACTAGGAGAAGTAGATACGCAGTATTTT | CASTRLGEVDTQYF | . | TRBJ2-3 | . | TRBV5-6
TGTGCCAGCAGCTTGGTTGGGACAGCGAACACTGAAGCTTTCTTT | CASSLVGTANTEAFF | TRBD1 | TRBJ1-1 | . | TRBV5-4
TGTGCCAGCAGCGTAGACGGGAGTCACAATGAGCAGTTCTTC | CASSVDGSHNEQFF | . | TRBJ2-1 | . | TRBV9
TGTGCCAGCAGTGAAGCAGGGACAGGGGCTGGCGGCTACACCTTC | CASSEAGTGAGGYTF | TRBD1 | TRBJ1-2 | . | TRBV6-1
TGTGCCAGCAGTTACTCGGTCTTACAGGGGAACACTGAAGCTTTCTTT | CASSYSVLQGNTEAFF | . | TRBJ1-1 | . | TRBV6-5
TGTGCCAGCAGTTCCGACAGGGTATATGGCTACACCTTC | CASSSDRVYGYTF | TRBD1 | TRBJ1-2 | . | TRBV28
TGTGCCAGCAGACTAGCGGGAGTGGGGGAGACCCAGTACTTC | CASRLAGVGETQYF | TRBD2 | TRBJ2-5 | . | TRBV27
TGTGCCAGCAGTGAAGGACAGGGATACGAAAAACTGTTTTTT | CASSEGQGYEKLFF | TRBD1 | TRBJ1-4 | few | TRBV6-1
TGTGCCAGCAGCCCCGCAAGGGGCGAAAAACTGTTTTTT | CASSPARGEKLFF | . | TRBJ1-4 | few | TRBV7-3
TGTGCCAGCAGCTTAATCGAGGGGGTCACAGATACGCAGTATTTT | CASSLIEGVTDTQYF | . | TRBJ2-3 | once | TRBV7-2
TGTGCCAGCAGCTTGGGACTCGGGAGTTCCTACGAGCAGTACTTC | CASSLGLGSSYEQYF | . | TRBJ2-7 | few | TRBV7-2
TGTGCCAGCAGAGCCAGGGGGCCGCGTCAGCCCCAGCATTTT | CASRARGPRQPQHF | TRBD1 | TRBJ1-5 | . | TRBV6-5
TGTGCCAGCAGTGCCTGGGGGGGTGGCAATCAGCCCCAGCATTTT | CASSAWGGGNQPQHF | . | TRBJ1-5 | . | TRBV25-1
TGTGCCAGTAGCTACACAGGGTTGAACACTGAAGCTTTCTTT | CASSYTGLNTEAFF | . | TRBJ1-1 | . | TRBV19
TGCAGCGTTGCTGAGCGGGAGGGCGGCGAGCAGTTCTTC | CSVAEREGGEQFF | TRBD2 | TRBJ2-1 | . | TRBV29-1
TGTGCCAGCAGCGCCAGCGGAGAGGACACCGGGGAGCTGTTTTTT | CASSASGEDTGELFF | . | TRBJ2-2 | . | TRBV4-2
TGTGCCAGCAGCCCACCCGGGACTAGCGGGTACAATGAGCAGTTCTTC | CASSPPGTSGYNEQFF | TRBD2 | TRBJ2-1 | once | TRBV9
TGCAGCGTCCGGGACAGGGGAAACGAGCAGTACTTC | CSVRDRGNEQYF | TRBD1 | TRBJ2-7 | . | TRBV29-1
TGCGCCAGCAGCCCCGGAGACCAGTACGAGCAGTACTTC | CASSPGDQYEQYF | . | TRBJ2-7 | . | TRBV5-1
TGTGCCAGCACCCCTACTGGAGGTTGGTCGCAGTTCTTC | CASTPTGGWSQFF | . | TRBJ2-1 | . | TRBV6-5
TGTGCCAGCAGTGACGGCGGGGGGGCGAGCGCCTACGAGCAGTACTTC | CASSDGGGASAYEQYF | TRBD2 | TRBJ2-7 | . | TRBV6-1
TGTGCCAGCTCACCACTCCAGGATTCGAACACTGAAGCTTTCTTT | CASSPLQDSNTEAFF | . | TRBJ1-1 | . | TRBV18
TGTGCCAGCAGTTACTTCGGACACGGGGGCAATGAGCAGTTCTTC | CASSYFGHGGNEQFF | . | TRBJ2-1 | . | TRBV6-5